What follows are 31 T cell receptor beta chains derived from one specimen sequenced in a study of cytomegalovirus exposure and HLA in healthy donors. PCR was performed using 60 Vbeta and 13 Jbeta primers. Measured with immunoSEQ multiplex PCR; TCRdb has only the in-frame clones, and not every one. The data contain 200,000 to 300,000 clones, roughly 87% of them seen just once; the ten biggest clones take up 5% to 6.5%. The sample taken for sequencing was PBMCs. These TCRs come from a woman aged 40 to 55 in good health and CMV-seropositive.

The chain joins TRBV15 to TRBJ2-7; tentative D call: TRBD1 (6 bases). This CDR3 has 16 amino acids. Germline V lookup: CDR1 LNHNV, CDR2 YYDKDF (reference sequence). V was pared by 3 bases and J by 3 bases, with 18 bases between. The CDR3 loop is CATSRDPGVRSYEQYF. The CDR3, as DNA: TGTGCCACCAGCAGGGACCCAGGGGTTAGAAGCTACGAGCAGTACTTC.

The rearrangement joins TRBV2 to TRBJ1-2; D gene unclear. From germline, CDR1 is SNHLY and CDR2 FYNNEI. Trimming removed 1 base from V and 4 bases from J, with 19 bases in between. The CDR3 covers 17 residues. The CDR3 DNA sequence: TGTGCCAGCAGTGAAGGTTTAAAGGTTCTTCGGGGCTATGGCTACACCTTC. Encoded protein: CASSEGLKVLRGYGYTF.

The rearrangement links TRBV5-4 to TRBJ2-1; a possible D gene is TRBD2 (6 bases). Looked up from germline, CDR1 is SGHNT and CDR2 is YYREEE (reference sequence). The CDR3 consists of 16 residues. Between the trimmed V and J ends, which lost 4 bases and 3 bases, there was a span of 17 bases. This CDR3 reads CASSQPQYGGYNEQFF. The CDR3 DNA sequence: TGTGCCAGCAGCCAGCCTCAGTACGGGGGCTACAATGAGCAGTTCTTC.

This clone was seen just once. The genes are TRBV19 and TRBJ2-7; the match to TRBD1 covers 7 bases. The CDR3 spans 15 residues. Germline values: CDR1 LNHDA, CDR2 SQIVND (reference sequence). Germline trimming cut 2 bases from V and 2 bases from J; bases unmatched to any gene: 6. CDR3 protein: CASSIFGDRPYEQYF. The CDR3 DNA follows: TGTGCCAGTAGTATATTTGGGGACAGACCCTACGAGCAGTACTTC.

About this clone itself: In the same sample, other DNA sequences code for this CDR3. V is TRBV19 and J is TRBJ1-5; D is unclear. CDR1 and CDR2 (germline): LNHDA, SQIVND (reference sequence). This CDR3 is built from 15 residues. V gave up 6 bases and J gave up 2 bases, with 14 bases separating them. CDR3 sequence: CASRTKGKGNQPQHF. CDR3 nucleotide sequence: TGTGCCAGTAGGACTAAAGGGAAAGGCAATCAGCCCCAGCATTTT.

The rearrangement joins TRBV6-6 to TRBJ2-5, with D maybe TRBD1 (5 bases). Trimming shortened V by 0 bases and J by 2 bases, and 10 bases separated the two germline ends. CDR1 is MNHNY, CDR2 SVGAGI, per germline (reference sequence). This CDR3 has 15 amino acids. The DNA of the CDR3 is TGTGCCAGCAGTTACTCCCGACAGCGACAAGAGACCCAGTACTTC. It codes for CASSYSRQRQETQYF.

CDR3 coding DNA: TGTGCCAGCAGCGCCACCGGGTCACCCCTCCACTTT. Residues: CASSATGSPLHF. This rearrangement joins TRBV9 to TRBJ1-6; D uncertain. Germline assignment: CDR1 SGDLS and CDR2 YYNGEE. This CDR3 comprises 12 residues. The germline V and J ends were trimmed by 3 bases and 10 bases, with 8 bases remaining between them.

This chain connects TRBV19 to TRBJ2-3; D is possibly TRBD2 (5 bases). Per germline, CDR1 LNHDA and CDR2 SQIVND (reference sequence). V was trimmed by 5 bases and J by 6 bases, leaving 15 bases between them. This CDR3 has 14 amino acids. The CDR3 spells CASSVLAGGDTQYF. CDR3 DNA sequence: TGTGCCAGTAGTGTCCTAGCTGGAGGTGATACGCAGTATTTT.

The V and J genes are TRBV6-5 and TRBJ2-1; 11 bases fit TRBD2. V trimming: 7 bases; J trimming: 9 bases; junction bases outside the gene matches: 11. The CDR3 is 15 amino acids. Germline assignment: CDR1 MNHEY and CDR2 SVGAGI. The CDR3 reads CASNNLAGGDSEQFF. DNA for the CDR3: TGTGCCAGCAACAACCTAGCGGGGGGTGATAGTGAGCAGTTCTTC.

This clone was recorded a few times. This sequence joins TRBV5-1 and TRBJ1-4; 7 nucleotides match TRBD1. The CDR3 loop spans 15 amino acids. The J segment lost 2 bases and the V segment lost 3 bases, leaving 4 bases of the junction unmatched. Germline-derived CDR1 and CDR2 are SGHRS and YFSETQ. CDR3 sequence (DNA): TGCGCCAGCAGCTCACAGGGGCGGACTAATGAAAAACTGTTTTTT. Translated, it gives CASSSQGRTNEKLFF. Drawing the rest from reference TRBV5-1 and TRBJ1-4, the complete variable domain is KAGVTQTPRYLIKTRGQQVTLSCSPISGHRSVSWYQQTPGQGLQFLFEYFSETQRNKGNFPGRFSGRQFSNSRSEMNVSTLELGDSALYLCASSSQGRTNEKLFFGSGTQLSVL.

The gene calls are TRBV30 and TRBJ1-2; 7 nucleotides line up with TRBD1. In germline, CDR1 is GTSNPN, CDR2 SVGIG (reference sequence). V lost 1 base and J lost 8; bases outside the gene matches: 13. CDR3 length: 15 residues. CDR3 DNA sequence: TGTGCCTGGAGTGGGGGACAGCGAGATATGAGGGGCTACACCTTC. Its translation: CAWSGGQRDMRGYTF.

J is TRBJ1-2 and V is TRBV6-5, with 7 bases aligning to TRBD1. V trimming: 7 bases; J trimming: 8 bases; junction bases outside the gene matches: 13. CDR1 MNHEY and CDR2 SVGAGI come from the germline V gene. The CDR3 is 14 residues long. The CDR3 loop is CASTILQGLGGYTF. The DNA of the CDR3 is TGTGCCAGCACGATTTTACAGGGGCTGGGGGGCTACACCTTC.

The rearrangement uses TRBV19 and TRBJ1-2; 9 bases are a match to TRBD1. V gave up 5 bases and J gave up 5 bases; unmatched junction bases: 9. Per germline, CDR1 LNHDA and CDR2 SQIVND (reference sequence). The CDR3 spans 15 residues. CDR3 in amino acids: CASSAQGQGQYGYTF. The CDR3 DNA reads TGTGCCAGTAGTGCACAAGGACAGGGGCAGTATGGCTACACCTTC. The full variable domain, its missing parts supplied by reference TRBV19 and TRBJ1-2, is DGGITQSPKYLFRKEGQNVTLSCEQNLNHDAMYWYRQDPGQGLRLIYYSQIVNDFQKGDIAEGYSVSREKKESFPLTVTSAQKNPTAFYLCASSAQGQGQYGYTFGSGTRLTVV.

The V gene is TRBV9, the J gene TRBJ1-1; 7 bases agree with TRBD1. V was clipped by 3 bases and J by 2 bases; unmatched bases: 4. This CDR3 spans 14 amino acids. From germline, CDR1 is SGDLS and CDR2 YYNGEE. CDR3 coding DNA: TGTGCCAGCAGCGCCGGGGACAGTAACACTGAAGCTTTCTTT. Its translation is CASSAGDSNTEAFF. The variable domain in full, with the rest retrieved from reference TRBV9 and TRBJ1-1, is DSGVTQTPKHLITATGQRVTLRCSPRSGDLSVYWYQQSLDQGLQFLIQYYNGEERAKGNILERFSAQQFPDLHSELNLSSLELGDSALYFCASSAGDSNTEAFFGQGTRLTVV.

The chain has TRBV5-5 and TRBJ1-1, with D possibly matching TRBD1 (6 bases). Trimming cost V 4 bases and J 6 bases, with 16 bases left between them. Germline V gene data show CDR1 as SGHKS and CDR2 as YYEKEE (reference sequence). This CDR3 has 14 residues. CDR3 in amino acids: CASSHNQGFPEAFF. The CDR3, as DNA: TGTGCCAGCAGCCACAATCAGGGGTTCCCTGAAGCTTTCTTT.

The CDR3 protein is CASSLRDRGAEQYF. CDR3 DNA: TGTGCCAGCAGCCTAAGGGACAGGGGGGCCGAGCAGTACTTC. The chain couples TRBV7-6 to TRBJ2-7; 11 bases fit TRBD1. The CDR3 contains 14 residues. Unmatched junction bases numbered 6, after V lost 5 bases and J lost 6 bases. Germline lookup yields CDR1 SGHVS and CDR2 FNYEAQ. The whole variable domain, remainder taken from reference TRBV7-6 and TRBJ2-7, is GAGVSQSPRYKVTKRGQDVALRCDPISGHVSLYWYRQALGQGPEFLTYFNYEAQQDKSGLPNDRFSAERPEGSISTLTIQRTEQRDSAMYRCASSLRDRGAEQYFGPGTRLTVT.

J is TRBJ1-6 and V is TRBV13; no clear D gene. CDR3 length: 14 amino acids. In germline, CDR1 is PRHDT, CDR2 FYEKMQ (reference sequence). Trimming removed 5 bases at V and 11 bases at J, with 16 bases between. Written as DNA, the CDR3 is TGTGCCAGCAGCCCCCCCGGGAGTGCTCCACCCCTCCACTTT. Translating it yields CASSPPGSAPPLHF.

The J gene is TRBJ2-4, the V gene TRBV5-4; 8 bases map to TRBD2. V was pared by 4 bases and J by 1 base, with 10 bases of the junction left unmatched. Per the germline V gene, CDR1 is SGHNT and CDR2 is YYREEE (reference sequence). CDR3 length equals 17 residues. CDR3 residues: CASSPAPREVAKNIQYF. CDR3 sequence (DNA): TGTGCCAGCAGCCCCGCCCCGCGGGAGGTCGCCAAAAACATTCAGTACTTC.

V usage is TRBV2 and J usage is TRBJ2-7, with TRBD1 matching over 8 bases. Per germline, CDR1 SNHLY and CDR2 FYNNEI. CDR3 length equals 14 residues. J lost 1 base, V lost 5 bases, and 4 bases had no gene match. CDR3: CASSRQGLSYEQYF. The CDR3 nucleotides are TGTGCCAGCAGTCGACAGGGGCTTTCCTACGAGCAGTACTTC.

This chain links TRBV4-3 with TRBJ1-3, with 8 positions matching TRBD1. Looked up from germline, CDR1 is LGHNA and CDR2 is YSLEER. Germline trimming cut 0 bases from V and 0 bases from J; bases unmatched to any gene: 4. This CDR3 has 17 residues. CDR3 sequence reads: CASSQDRTGSSGNTIYF. The CDR3 nucleotides read TGCGCCAGCAGCCAAGATAGGACAGGGAGCTCTGGAAACACCATATATTTT.

The chain uses TRBV4-1 and TRBJ2-2, with a possible D match to TRBD2 (6 bases). This CDR3 region has 16 residues. The V end lost 0 bases, the J end lost 1 base, and 9 bases lay between the germline ends. Germline values: CDR1 MGHRA, CDR2 YSYEKL. The CDR3 nucleotides read TGCGCCAGCAGCCAAGATCGGGGGAGGAACACCGGGGAGCTGTTTTTT. Translated, it gives CASSQDRGRNTGELFF.

The table lists this clone with a count of one. The V call is TRBV9, the J call TRBJ1-6; D is perhaps TRBD1 (5 bases). From germline, CDR1 is SGDLS and CDR2 YYNGEE. Deletions cut 0 bases from V and 8 bases from J, with 12 bases between. CDR3 length: 15 residues. The CDR3 reads CASSVAGQSYSPLHF. The CDR3 coding sequence is TGTGCCAGCAGCGTAGCTGGACAAAGTTATTCACCCCTCCACTTT.

The rearrangement uses TRBV2 and TRBJ1-5, with D perhaps TRBD1 (6 bases). CDR3 length equals 14 residues. Germline V gene sequence: CDR1 SNHLY, CDR2 FYNNEI. V was cut by 6 bases and J by 2 bases, with 11 bases left in between. CDR3 sequence reads: CASRADSRNQPQHF. CDR3 DNA: TGTGCCAGCAGGGCGGACAGCCGCAATCAGCCCCAGCATTTT.

This clone was counted a few times. The chain uses TRBV27 and TRBJ2-7; TRBD1 is a possible D gene (5 bases). In germline, CDR1 is MNHEY, CDR2 SMNVEV (reference sequence). Trimming cost V 3 bases and J 3 bases, with 9 bases left between them. CDR3 size: 13 residues. In nucleotides, the CDR3 is TGTGCCAGCAGTTTTGCCAGGGACTACGAGCAGTACTTC. Residues: CASSFARDYEQYF.

In DNA, the CDR3 is TGTGCCAGCAGTTCAGGTCTCTATGGCTACACCTTC. Amino acids: CASSSGLYGYTF. The chain couples TRBV6-5 to TRBJ1-2; unclear D gene. V was trimmed by 4 bases and J by 4 bases, leaving 7 bases between them. CDR3 length equals 12 residues. The germline V gene has CDR1 MNHEY and CDR2 SVGAGI.

The rearrangement links TRBV6-1 to TRBJ2-1, with D tentatively TRBD2 (5 bases). The germline CDR1 and CDR2 sequences are MNHNS and SASEGT. Trimming took 4 bases from V and 0 from J, leaving 10 bases between them. This CDR3 has 15 residues. CDR3 region: CASSGGYTSYNEQFF. Here the CDR3 DNA reads TGTGCCAGCAGTGGAGGGTATACCTCCTACAATGAGCAGTTCTTC.

V gene TRBV5-4 combines with J gene TRBJ1-2; tentative D call: TRBD1 (6 bases). Trimming left V 4 bases short and J 4 bases short, with 20 bases between. This CDR3 is 16 amino acids long. Per the germline V gene, CDR1 is SGHNT and CDR2 is YYREEE (reference sequence). For the CDR3, the DNA is TGTGCCAGCAGCCCCGACCCGGCCAGGGGAATCTATGGCTACACCTTC. Its translation: CASSPDPARGIYGYTF.

The V and J genes are TRBV5-1 and TRBJ1-6; TRBD1 matches at 8 bases. J was trimmed by 10 bases and V by 0 bases; bases with no gene match: 6. The CDR3 is 15 amino acids. Looked up from germline, CDR1 is SGHRS and CDR2 is YFSETQ. CDR3 region: CASSLVGGTGSPLHF. In DNA, the CDR3 is TGCGCCAGCAGCTTGGTGGGAGGGACAGGCTCACCCCTCCACTTT.

This clone was observed once. The chain joins TRBV9 to TRBJ1-1; D unresolved. CDR1 and CDR2 from the germline V gene are SGDLS and YYNGEE. The V end was cut by 6 bases, the J end by 5 bases, with 17 bases between. The CDR3 totals 14 residues. CDR3 amino acids: CASTTSGEGTEAFF. In nucleotides, the CDR3 is TGTGCCAGCACTACATCCGGGGAGGGAACTGAAGCTTTCTTT.

The V call is TRBV19, the J call TRBJ1-2, with TRBD1 matching over 9 bases. The CDR3 runs 15 residues. CDR1 and CDR2 from the germline V gene are LNHDA and SQIVND (reference sequence). V trimming: 4 bases; J trimming: 2 bases; junction bases outside the gene matches: 5. DNA of the CDR3: TGTGCCAGTAGTAAAGGGACAGGGCCCAACTATGGCTACACCTTC. Its translation: CASSKGTGPNYGYTF.

The chain is built from TRBV2 and TRBJ1-5; 7 bases agree with TRBD1. The trim removed 6 bases at V and 2 bases at J, leaving 4 bases unmatched. The CDR3 covers 14 residues. The V gene's germline CDR1 is SNHLY and CDR2 FYNNEI. CDR3 region: CASSDQGGNQPQHF. CDR3 DNA: TGTGCCAGCAGCGACCAGGGGGGCAATCAGCCCCAGCATTTT.